This note documents a single TCR beta chain sequence. Its antigen remains unknown. Investigators reverse transcribed all isolated RNA, so they sequenced expressed TCRB transcripts. The protocol was immunoSEQ multiplex PCR, while the TCRdb copy is restricted to in-frame clones and leaves out a portion. The sample holds hundreds of thousands of clones, roughly 15% seen once. This sample is drawn from a study of beta chain features in type 1 diabetes. Whole-study results and caveats: There was a possibility that cDNA sequencing over-represented cells with high TCR expression. More deletions and fewer insertions at VDJ junctions were seen in type 1 diabetes patients.

The CDR3 is 15 residues long. Germline assignment: CDR1 SGHRS and CDR2 YFSETQ. The V and J ends lost 0 bases and 3 bases respectively, with 10 bases between them. The sequence derives from a woman aged 40 to 49 in good health. The sequencing input was naive CD4+ T cells from blood. The genes are TRBV5-1 and TRBJ1-5, with D maybe TRBD1 (5 bases). The CDR3 region has the DNA TGCGCCAGCAGCTTGGACCCAGGGCACAATCAGCCCCAGCATTTT. It encodes CASSLDPGHNQPQHF.